This T cell receptor beta chain came from a study of T cells in Graves' hyperthyroidism and ophthalmopathy. Overall study context: Before treatment of any kind, peripheral blood was taken at initial diagnosis.

A patient was excluded if there was uncontrolled infection, other autoimmune disease, pregnancy or lactation. The table lists this clonotype with many counts. CDR3 length equals 15 residues. V shed 8 bases and J 2 bases; nucleotides not matched to a gene: 8. Researchers took RNA transcripts and amplified the TCR beta CDR3 regions from them. Researchers ran a first-round RT-PCR on the TCR CDR3 using the HTBI primer set. From the multiplex PCR reads, TCRdb called clonotypes with MiXCR, one entry per CDR3 protein. The sample yields fewer than 750,000 distinct CDR3 sequences, roughly 14% seen once. The chain recombines TRBV12-3 or TRBV12-4 with TRBJ1-1; 10 bases align to TRBD1. The sequence derives from a woman between 50 and 59 years old with Graves' ophthalmopathy. The sequencing input was blood. The CDR3: CASRNRDRGNTEAFF. In nucleotides, the CDR3 is TGTGCCAGCCGAAACCGGGACAGGGGCAACACTGAAGCTTTCTTT.